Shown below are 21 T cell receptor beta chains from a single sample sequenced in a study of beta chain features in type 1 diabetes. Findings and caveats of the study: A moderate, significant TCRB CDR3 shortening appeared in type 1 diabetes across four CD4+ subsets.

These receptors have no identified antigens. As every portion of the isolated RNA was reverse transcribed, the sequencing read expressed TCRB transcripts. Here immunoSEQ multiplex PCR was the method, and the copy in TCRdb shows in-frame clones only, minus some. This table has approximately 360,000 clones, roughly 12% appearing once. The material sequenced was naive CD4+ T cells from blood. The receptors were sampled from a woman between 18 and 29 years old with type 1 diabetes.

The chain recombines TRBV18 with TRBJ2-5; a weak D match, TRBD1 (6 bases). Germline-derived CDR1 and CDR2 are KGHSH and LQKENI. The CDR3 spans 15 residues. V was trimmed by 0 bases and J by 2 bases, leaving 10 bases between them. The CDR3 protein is CASSPPAGAQETQYF. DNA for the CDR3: TGTGCCAGCTCACCACCCGCAGGGGCGCAAGAGACCCAGTACTTC.

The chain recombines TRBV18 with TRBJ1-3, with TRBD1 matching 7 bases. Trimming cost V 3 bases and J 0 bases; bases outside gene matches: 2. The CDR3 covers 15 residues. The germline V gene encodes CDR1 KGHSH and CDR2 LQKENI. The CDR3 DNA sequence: TGTGCCAGCTCACCTGGGACAGTCTCTGGAAACACCATATATTTT. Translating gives CASSPGTVSGNTIYF.

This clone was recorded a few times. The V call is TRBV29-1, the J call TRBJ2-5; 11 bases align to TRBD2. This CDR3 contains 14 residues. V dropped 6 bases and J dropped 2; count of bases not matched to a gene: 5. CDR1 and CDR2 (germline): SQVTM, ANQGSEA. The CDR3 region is CSVTSGNQQETQYF. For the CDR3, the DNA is TGCAGCGTGACTAGCGGGAACCAACAAGAGACCCAGTACTTC.

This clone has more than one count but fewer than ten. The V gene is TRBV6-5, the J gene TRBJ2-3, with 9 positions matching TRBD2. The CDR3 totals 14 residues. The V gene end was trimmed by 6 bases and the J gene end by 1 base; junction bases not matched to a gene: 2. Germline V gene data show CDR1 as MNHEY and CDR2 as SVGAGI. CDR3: CASRWTSGTDTQYF. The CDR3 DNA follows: TGTGCCAGCAGGTGGACTAGCGGCACAGATACGCAGTATTTT.

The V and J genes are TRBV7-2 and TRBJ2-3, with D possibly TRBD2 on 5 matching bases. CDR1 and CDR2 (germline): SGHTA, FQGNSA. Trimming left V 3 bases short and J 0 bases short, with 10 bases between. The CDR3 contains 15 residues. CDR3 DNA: TGTGCCAGCAGCTTCCGTCGCGGGAGCACAGATACGCAGTATTTT. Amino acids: CASSFRRGSTDTQYF.

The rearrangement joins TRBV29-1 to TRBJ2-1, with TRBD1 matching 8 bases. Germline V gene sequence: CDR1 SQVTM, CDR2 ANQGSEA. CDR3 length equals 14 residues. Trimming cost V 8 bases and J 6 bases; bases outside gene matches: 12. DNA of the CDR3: TGCAGCTCAACTACAGGGGGGTCCCTCAATGAGCAGTTCTTC. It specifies CSSTTGGSLNEQFF.

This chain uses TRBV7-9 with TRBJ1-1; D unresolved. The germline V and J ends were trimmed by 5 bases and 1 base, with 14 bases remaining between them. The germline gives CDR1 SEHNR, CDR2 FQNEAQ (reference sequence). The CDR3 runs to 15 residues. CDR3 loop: CASSPRETSNTEAFF. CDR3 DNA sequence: TGTGCCAGCAGCCCCCGGGAGACTTCGAACACTGAAGCTTTCTTT.

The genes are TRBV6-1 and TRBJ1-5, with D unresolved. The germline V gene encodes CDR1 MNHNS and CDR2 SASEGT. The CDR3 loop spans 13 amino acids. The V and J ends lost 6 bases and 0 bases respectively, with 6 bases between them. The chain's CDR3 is CASSHYSNQPQHF. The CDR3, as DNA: TGTGCCAGCAGCCACTATAGCAATCAGCCCCAGCATTTT.

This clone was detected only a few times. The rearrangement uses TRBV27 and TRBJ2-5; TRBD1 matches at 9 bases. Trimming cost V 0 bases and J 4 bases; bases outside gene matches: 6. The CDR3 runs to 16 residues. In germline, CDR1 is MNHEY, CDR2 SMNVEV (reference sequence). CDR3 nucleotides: TGTGCCAGCAGTTTATCAACAGGGGGCTACGGAGAGACCCAGTACTTC. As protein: CASSLSTGGYGETQYF.

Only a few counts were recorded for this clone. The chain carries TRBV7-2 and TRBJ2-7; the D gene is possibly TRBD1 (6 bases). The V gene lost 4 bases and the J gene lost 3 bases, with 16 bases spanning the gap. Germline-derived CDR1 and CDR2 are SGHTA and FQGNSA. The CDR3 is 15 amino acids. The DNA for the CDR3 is TGTGCCAGCAGCTCGCCCGACAGGTCCGGCTACGAGCAGTACTTC. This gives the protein CASSSPDRSGYEQYF.

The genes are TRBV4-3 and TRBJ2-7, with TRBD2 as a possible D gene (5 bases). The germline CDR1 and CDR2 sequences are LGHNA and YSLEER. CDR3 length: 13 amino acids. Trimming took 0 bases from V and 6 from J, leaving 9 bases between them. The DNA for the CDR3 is TGCGCCAGCAGCCAAGATCGTGGGAGCGAGCAGTACTTC. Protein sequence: CASSQDRGSEQYF.

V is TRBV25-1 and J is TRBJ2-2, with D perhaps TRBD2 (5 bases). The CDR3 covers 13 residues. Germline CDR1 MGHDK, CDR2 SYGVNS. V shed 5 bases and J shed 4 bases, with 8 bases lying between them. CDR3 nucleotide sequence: TGTGCCAGCAGTCCCCTAGCCACCGGGGAGCTGTTTTTT. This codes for CASSPLATGELFF.

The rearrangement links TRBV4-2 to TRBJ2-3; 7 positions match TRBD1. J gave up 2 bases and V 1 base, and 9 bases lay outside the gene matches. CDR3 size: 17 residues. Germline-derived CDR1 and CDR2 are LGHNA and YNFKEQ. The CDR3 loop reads CASSQVGTGQLTDTQYF. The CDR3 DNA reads TGTGCCAGCAGCCAAGTGGGGACGGGACAGCTCACAGATACGCAGTATTTT.

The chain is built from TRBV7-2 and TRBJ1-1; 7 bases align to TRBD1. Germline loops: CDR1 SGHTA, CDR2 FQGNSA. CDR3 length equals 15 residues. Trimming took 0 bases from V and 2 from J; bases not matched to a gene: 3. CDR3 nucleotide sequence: TGTGCCAGCAGCTTAGCGGGACAGTTAAACACTGAAGCTTTCTTT. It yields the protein CASSLAGQLNTEAFF.

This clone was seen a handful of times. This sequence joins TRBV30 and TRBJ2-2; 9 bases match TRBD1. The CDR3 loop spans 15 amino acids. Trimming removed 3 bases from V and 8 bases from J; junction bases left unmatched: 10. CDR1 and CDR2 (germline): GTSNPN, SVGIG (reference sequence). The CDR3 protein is CAWSAPDRGGGELFF. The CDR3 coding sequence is TGTGCCTGGAGCGCACCAGACAGGGGGGGTGGGGAGCTGTTTTTT.

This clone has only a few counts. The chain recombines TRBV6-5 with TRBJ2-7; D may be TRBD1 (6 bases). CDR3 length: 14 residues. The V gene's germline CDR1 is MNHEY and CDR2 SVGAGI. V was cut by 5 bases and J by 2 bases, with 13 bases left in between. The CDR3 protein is CASSPTGYTYEQYF. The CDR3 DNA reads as TGTGCCAGCAGTCCGACAGGCTATACCTACGAGCAGTACTTC.

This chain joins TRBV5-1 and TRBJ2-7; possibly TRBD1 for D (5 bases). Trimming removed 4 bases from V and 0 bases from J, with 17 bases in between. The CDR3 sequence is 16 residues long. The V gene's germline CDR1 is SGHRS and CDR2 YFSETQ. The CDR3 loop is CASSIQGSRRSYEQYF. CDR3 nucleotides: TGCGCCAGCAGCATCCAGGGAAGCCGACGCTCCTACGAGCAGTACTTC.

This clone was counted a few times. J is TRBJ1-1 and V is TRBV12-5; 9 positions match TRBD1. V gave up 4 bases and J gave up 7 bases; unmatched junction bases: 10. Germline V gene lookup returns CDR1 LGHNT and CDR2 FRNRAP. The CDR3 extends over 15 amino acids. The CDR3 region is CASGSGWTGADEAFF. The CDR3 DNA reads TGTGCTAGTGGTTCGGGCTGGACAGGGGCGGATGAAGCTTTCTTT.

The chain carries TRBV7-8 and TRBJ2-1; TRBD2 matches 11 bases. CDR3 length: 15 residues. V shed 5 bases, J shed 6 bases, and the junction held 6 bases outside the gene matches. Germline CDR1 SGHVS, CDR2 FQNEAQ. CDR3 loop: CASSISGRAGNEQFF. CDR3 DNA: TGTGCCAGCAGCATTAGCGGGAGGGCTGGCAATGAGCAGTTCTTC. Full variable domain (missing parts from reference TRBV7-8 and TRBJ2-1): GAGVSQSPRYKVAKRGQDVALRCDPISGHVSLFWYQQALGQGPEFLTYFQNEAQLDKSGLPSDRFFAERPEGSVSTLKIQRTQQEDSAVYLCASSISGRAGNEQFFGPGTRLTVL.

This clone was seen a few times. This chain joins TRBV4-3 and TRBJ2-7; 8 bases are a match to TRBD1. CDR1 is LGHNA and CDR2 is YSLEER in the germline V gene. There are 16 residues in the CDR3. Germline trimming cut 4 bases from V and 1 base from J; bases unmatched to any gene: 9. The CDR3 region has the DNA TGCGCCAGCAGCCCCCAGGGGGCGCGTGGGTCCTACGAGCAGTACTTC. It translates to CASSPQGARGSYEQYF.

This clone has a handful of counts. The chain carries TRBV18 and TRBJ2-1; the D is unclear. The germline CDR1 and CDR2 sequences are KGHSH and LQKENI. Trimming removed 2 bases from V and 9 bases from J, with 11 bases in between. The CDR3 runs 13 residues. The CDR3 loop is CASSPGRSGEQFF. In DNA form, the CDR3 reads TGTGCCAGCTCACCAGGGCGCTCTGGTGAGCAGTTCTTC. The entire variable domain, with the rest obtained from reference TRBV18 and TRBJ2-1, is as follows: NAGVMQNPRHLVRRRGQEARLRCSPMKGHSHVYWYRQLPEEGLKFMVYLQKENIIDESGMPKERFSAEFPKEGPSILRIQQVVRGDSAAYFCASSPGRSGEQFFGPGTRLTVL.